These T cell receptor beta chains were read from a single sample in a study of blood T cell repertoires in COVID-19. Method: immunoSEQ multiplex PCR; TCRdb's copy keeps in-frame clones and lacks some. The sample includes 45,000 or so clones, 86% seen only once; the top ten take over 2%. Sequenced material: peripheral blood. The source is a woman in her sixties with acute or convalescent COVID-19. The conserved cysteine and the conserved F or W are not part of the CDR3 here.

j_call,v_call,cdr3_aa
TRBJ1-6,TRBV7-8,ASSLARGTNSPLH
TRBJ2-7,TRBV5-1,ASSLTSRVRKGSYEQY
TRBJ2-7,TRBV27,ASSSGRGYEQY
TRBJ2-1,TRBV28,ASRSSSGGTYNEQF
TRBJ2-5,TRBV12-5,ASGQLQGALETQY
TRBJ2-7,TRBV2,ASSEARIAGGYEQY
TRBJ1-4,TRBV5-1,ASRTGDNEKLF
TRBJ2-1,TRBV7-3,ASSLGTGAREQF
TRBJ2-3,TRBV18,ASSPGVPGADTQY
TRBJ1-1,TRBV7-8,ASSHREGWNTEAF
TRBJ2-1,TRBV4-1,ASSQGPLEQF
TRBJ1-1,TRBV10-3,AIRPGTANTEAF
TRBJ2-5,TRBV13,ASSLEQGGSQETQY
TRBJ1-1,TRBV10-2,ASSESNVGTEAF
TRBJ1-2,TRBV9,ASSVGLDSGYGYT
TRBJ2-7,TRBV5-4,ASSMTGYYEQY
TRBJ2-7,TRBV7-9,ASSLSPVPTQGGGYEQY
TRBJ1-5,TRBV2,ASSEGGGGNQPQH
TRBJ1-1,TRBV27,ASSLTAGGGTEAF
TRBJ2-2,TRBV7-2,ASSNFTGELF
TRBJ1-5,TRBV5-4,ASSQKGTANQPQH
TRBJ2-2,TRBV3-1/TRBV3-2,ASTRLDLTGELF
TRBJ1-4,TRBV5-1,ASSTTGTPGEKLF
TRBJ2-6,TRBV4-1,ASSKGQGSGANVLT
TRBJ2-7,TRBV7-2,ASSRASGGYEQY
TRBJ1-2,TRBV10-3,AISESISQGGYGYT
TRBJ1-1,TRBV19,ASSIVSSPAAF
TRBJ1-4,TRBV15,ATSRRAGLDEKLF
TRBJ1-1,TRBV19,ASSMGAGLNTEAF
TRBJ2-2,TRBV5-1,ASSLRTGNTGELF
TRBJ2-1,TRBV7-9,ASSLARTSGAYNEQF
TRBJ1-2,TRBV10-3,AISERGGSVPPYDGYT
TRBJ1-5,TRBV21-1,ASSKVISRIYSNQPQH
TRBJ1-1,TRBV5-4,ASSLLGGGNTEAF
TRBJ1-3,TRBV9,ASSFSGGGTTGNTIY